A single sample is the source of the 29 T cell receptor beta chains below, sequenced in a study of blood T cell repertoires in COVID-19. Here immunoSEQ multiplex PCR was the method, and the copy in TCRdb shows in-frame clones only, minus some. The sample carries roughly 110,000 clones, 70% to 90% recorded once. Sequencing was carried out using peripheral blood. The receptors come from a man aged 40-55 years with acute or convalescent COVID-19.

The chain links TRBV7-2 to TRBJ2-1, with 8 bases aligning to TRBD1. Germline V gives CDR1 SGHTA, CDR2 FQGNSA. V was pared by 5 bases and J by 3 bases, with 3 bases of the junction left unmatched. The CDR3 extends over 14 amino acids. The DNA of the CDR3 is TGTGCCAGCAGCCAAGACAGGGGCTACAATGAGCAGTTCTTC. As protein: CASSQDRGYNEQFF.

This clone appeared once. This sequence joins TRBV24-1 and TRBJ2-5, with 11 bases lining up with TRBD2. CDR1 is KGHDR and CDR2 is SFDVKD in the germline V gene. The CDR3 contains 17 residues. V lost 3 bases to trimming and J lost 0 bases; unmatched junction nucleotides: 5. In DNA form, the CDR3 reads TGTGCCACCAGTGATGCCGGGACTAGCGGAAACCAAGAGACCCAGTACTTC. Translated, it gives CATSDAGTSGNQETQYF.

The V call is TRBV5-1, the J call TRBJ1-2, with TRBD1 matching over 9 bases. V lost 4 bases and J lost 2; bases outside the gene matches: 6. The CDR3 contains 15 residues. Germline lookup yields CDR1 SGHRS and CDR2 YFSETQ. In DNA, the CDR3 is TGCGCCAGCAGCCCGACAGGGGGTCCAAACTATGGCTACACCTTC. Amino acids: CASSPTGGPNYGYTF.

This rearrangement joins TRBV6-5 to TRBJ1-2; 7 nucleotides align to TRBD1. The CDR3 covers 15 residues. V gave up 2 bases and J gave up 2 bases; unmatched junction bases: 5. The V gene's germline CDR1 is MNHEY and CDR2 SVGAGI. The DNA of the CDR3 is TGTGCCAGCAGTTACATCGGACAGGAGAACTATGGCTACACCTTC. Protein product: CASSYIGQENYGYTF.

V gene TRBV6-5 combines with J gene TRBJ1-5; unclear D gene. CDR1 is MNHEY, CDR2 SVGAGI, per germline. This CDR3 contains 11 residues. Trimming removed 8 bases from V and 2 bases from J, with 4 bases in between. The CDR3 DNA reads as TGTGCCAGCGGAGGCAATCAGCCCCAGCATTTT. Translating gives CASGGNQPQHF.

The chain couples TRBV19 to TRBJ2-1, with 7 bases aligning to TRBD2. Trimming at V came to 0 bases and at J to 0 bases, leaving 5 bases not matched to a gene. Per the germline V gene, CDR1 is LNHDA and CDR2 is SQIVND (reference sequence). The CDR3 has 17 amino acids. This chain's CDR3 is CASSIEASGSSYNEQFF. Written as DNA, the CDR3 is TGTGCCAGTAGTATAGAGGCTAGCGGTTCCTCCTACAATGAGCAGTTCTTC.

The chain couples TRBV4-1 to TRBJ2-3, with 11 bases aligning to TRBD2. The CDR3 is made up of 19 amino acids. Losses at the gene ends were 1 base for V and 4 bases for J; bases not matched to a gene: 13. Germline CDR1 is MGHRA and CDR2 is YSYEKL. The CDR3 DNA sequence: TGCGCCAGCAGCCAAGCCCCCCTCCCACTAGCGGGGGCGTCAGATACGCAGTATTTT. This gives the protein CASSQAPLPLAGASDTQYF.

This clone was counted a single time. This chain links TRBV7-3 with TRBJ2-7, with 7 nucleotides matching TRBD1. CDR3 length: 13 amino acids. The germline V gene has CDR1 SGHTA and CDR2 FQGTGA. Trimming cost V 3 bases and J 5 bases; bases outside gene matches: 4. Here the CDR3 reads CASSFGQEHEQYF. The CDR3 DNA reads TGTGCCAGCAGCTTTGGACAGGAGCACGAGCAGTACTTC. The whole variable domain, filled in from reference TRBV7-3 and TRBJ2-7, reads GAGVSQTPSNKVTEKGKYVELRCDPISGHTALYWYRQSLGQGPEFLIYFQGTGAADDSGLPNDRFFAVRPEGSVSTLKIQRTERGDSAVYLCASSFGQEHEQYFGPGTRLTVT.

This clone was recorded only once. The CDR3 region is CSASQLAGGRETQYF. CDR3 sequence (DNA): TGCAGTGCTAGTCAGCTAGCGGGGGGGCGGGAGACCCAGTACTTC. This sequence joins TRBV20-1 and TRBJ2-5; TRBD2 aligns across 12 bases. Trimming at V came to 3 bases and at J to 5 bases, leaving 7 bases not matched to a gene. From germline, CDR1 is DFQATT and CDR2 SNEGSKA (reference sequence). This CDR3 comprises 15 residues.

This clone showed up just a few times. V usage is TRBV6-2 or TRBV6-3 and J usage is TRBJ2-1; 9 bases align to TRBD1. Germline V lookup: CDR1 MNHEY, CDR2 SVGEGT. The CDR3 is 15 amino acids. Unmatched junction bases numbered 8, after V lost 6 bases and J lost 5 bases. In nucleotides, the CDR3 is TGTGCCAGCAGCAATGGGGACAGGGTCGACAATGAGCAGTTCTTC. Translating it yields CASSNGDRVDNEQFF.

The chain couples TRBV6-5 to TRBJ1-2; D gene ambiguous. The germline V gene has CDR1 MNHEY and CDR2 SVGAGI. Trimming cost V 4 bases and J 6 bases, with 6 bases left between them. The CDR3 extends over 11 amino acids. The CDR3 reads CASSSSNGYTF. For the CDR3, the DNA is TGTGCCAGCAGTTCCTCCAATGGCTACACCTTC.

This sequence joins TRBV29-1 and TRBJ2-4; 7 positions agree with TRBD1. CDR1 and CDR2 (germline): SQVTM, ANQGSEA. The CDR3 is made up of 12 amino acids. Trimming cost V 5 bases and J 5 bases; bases outside gene matches: 3. The CDR3 reads CSVQGDQNIQYF. The CDR3 DNA is TGCAGCGTTCAGGGGGATCAAAACATTCAGTACTTC.

This clone was seen only a few times. Other DNA sequences in the same sample also yield this CDR3. The chain uses TRBV10-1 and TRBJ2-1; TRBD2 agrees at 10 bases. This CDR3 contains 15 residues. After removal of 3 bases from V and 4 bases from J, the junction contained 3 bases not matched to a gene. Germline lookup yields CDR1 WNHNN and CDR2 SYGVQD (reference sequence). In nucleotides, the CDR3 is TGCGCCAGCAGTGATCCAGCGGGGGGGTACAATGAGCAGTTCTTC. Protein product: CASSDPAGGYNEQFF.

The chain combines TRBV12-3 or TRBV12-4 with TRBJ2-7; no clear D gene. CDR3 size: 13 residues. V lost 4 bases and J 9 bases, leaving 16 bases between the germline ends. CDR3 bases: TGTGCCAGCAGTTCTTCCCTGGTCACGGGGCAGTACTTC. It encodes CASSSSLVTGQYF.

This chain joins TRBV6-6 and TRBJ1-5; 8 bases align to TRBD1. Looked up from germline, CDR1 is MNHNY and CDR2 is SVGAGI (reference sequence). There are 13 residues in the CDR3. J gave up 6 bases and V 6 bases, and 4 bases lay outside the gene matches. CDR3 loop: CASRDREGQPQHF. CDR3 nucleotides: TGTGCCAGCAGGGACAGGGAGGGTCAGCCCCAGCATTTT.

The CDR3 loop reads CASSLSAGEGDYGYTF. In nucleotides, the CDR3 is TGTGCCAGCAGTTTATCTGCGGGGGAGGGGGACTATGGCTACACCTTC. J is TRBJ1-2 and V is TRBV27; maybe TRBD1 (6 bases). This CDR3 spans 16 amino acids. V gave up 0 bases and J gave up 3 bases, with 14 bases separating them. Germline V gene data show CDR1 as MNHEY and CDR2 as SMNVEV (reference sequence).

The chain uses TRBV7-3 and TRBJ2-1; no reliable D call. Germline values: CDR1 SGHTA, CDR2 FQGTGA. Trimming removed 2 bases from V and 3 bases from J, with 8 bases in between. The CDR3 sequence is 14 residues long. The CDR3 is CASSLPGRYNEQFF. In nucleotides, the CDR3 is TGTGCCAGCAGCTTACCTGGGCGCTACAATGAGCAGTTCTTC.

The rearrangement links TRBV30 to TRBJ2-3; tentative D call: TRBD1 (5 bases). The CDR3 has 16 amino acids. Germline V lookup: CDR1 GTSNPN, CDR2 SVGIG (reference sequence). V lost 3 bases, J lost 2 bases, and 18 bases lay in between. The CDR3 is CAWRRGYDPTTDTQYF. As DNA, the CDR3 is TGTGCCTGGAGAAGGGGTTACGACCCAACCACAGATACGCAGTATTTT. Together with reference TRBV30 and TRBJ2-3, the CDR3 gives the full variable domain: SQTIHQWPATLVQPVGSPLSLECTVEGTSNPNLYWYRQAAGRGLQLLFYSVGIGQISSEVPQNLSASRPQDRQFILSSKKLLLSDSGFYLCAWRRGYDPTTDTQYFGPGTRLTVL.

This sequence joins TRBV4-2 and TRBJ2-1; 8 nucleotides line up with TRBD2. J lost 7 bases, V lost 0 bases, and 8 bases had no gene match. CDR3 length equals 16 residues. Looked up from germline, CDR1 is LGHNA and CDR2 is YNFKEQ. CDR3 region: CASSQDGGGSQNEQFF. DNA for the CDR3: TGTGCCAGCAGCCAAGACGGGGGGGGCAGTCAAAATGAGCAGTTCTTC.

DNA for the CDR3: TGTGCCAGCTCACAGGGGATTCAAGAGACCCAGTACTTC. Amino acids: CASSQGIQETQYF. The chain recombines TRBV19 with TRBJ2-5; TRBD1 aligns across 7 bases. Unmatched junction bases numbered 6, after V lost 9 bases and J lost 2 bases. Germline lookup yields CDR1 LNHDA and CDR2 SQIVND (reference sequence). The CDR3 spans 13 residues.

The gene calls are TRBV6-5 and TRBJ2-7; a possible D gene is TRBD1 (6 bases). Trimming took 5 bases from V and 5 from J, leaving 16 bases between them. Germline V CDR1 and CDR2: MNHEY, SVGAGI. The CDR3 is made up of 14 amino acids. Written as DNA, the CDR3 is TGTGCCAGCAGTCCAGACAGGAATTACGACGAGCAGTACTTC. This encodes CASSPDRNYDEQYF.

The V gene is TRBV6-4, the J gene TRBJ1-1; D perhaps matches TRBD1 (6 bases). The germline CDR1 and CDR2 sequences are MRHNA and SNTAGT. The CDR3 length is 14 residues. Trimming removed 7 bases at V and 4 bases at J, with 16 bases between. The CDR3, as DNA: TGTGCCAGCACCCAGGGGCCGGGTGGCACTGAAGCTTTCTTT. This encodes CASTQGPGGTEAFF.

A word on this clone: The same CDR3 is also encoded by other DNA sequences in this sample. The chain combines TRBV7-2 with TRBJ2-7; a possible D gene is TRBD1 (6 bases). The CDR3 extends over 13 amino acids. Germline V gene data show CDR1 as SGHTA and CDR2 as FQGNSA. Trimming took off 3 bases at V and 0 bases at J, with 6 bases between the two ends. The CDR3 protein is CASSLDSSYEQYF. As DNA, the CDR3 is TGTGCCAGCAGCTTGGACAGCTCCTACGAGCAGTACTTC.

The V call is TRBV3-1 (or the pseudogene TRBV3-2), the J call TRBJ2-7; 9 nucleotides align to TRBD2. CDR3 length equals 16 residues. V trimming: 0 bases; J trimming: 7 bases; junction bases outside the gene matches: 10. CDR1 LGHDT and CDR2 YNNKEL come from the germline V gene (reference sequence). The CDR3 nucleotides are TGTGCCAGCAGCCAAGATCTTGGCGGGGGGGCGCAAGAGCAGTACTTC. Its protein product is CASSQDLGGGAQEQYF.

This sequence joins TRBV4-1 and TRBJ2-7; 10 bases are a match to TRBD1. Germline V CDR1 and CDR2: MGHRA, YSYEKL. The CDR3 has 14 residues. V gave up 4 bases and J gave up 3 bases; unmatched junction bases: 3. CDR3 sequence reads: CASSPGQGFYEQYF. The DNA for the CDR3 is TGCGCCAGCAGCCCGGGACAGGGGTTCTACGAGCAGTACTTC.

The CDR3 DNA reads TGTGCCAGTGGAACAGGGGGCTCCTTCAATCAGCCCCAGCATTTT. Amino acid sequence: CASGTGGSFNQPQHF. V usage is TRBV10-3 and J usage is TRBJ1-5, with TRBD1 matching over 9 bases. Trimming at V came to 10 bases and at J to 3 bases, leaving 10 bases not matched to a gene. The V gene's germline CDR1 is ENHRY and CDR2 SYGVKD. CDR3 size: 15 residues.

Points on this clone: A read error may produce the germline difference seen at one junction end. J is TRBJ2-7 and V is TRBV12-3 or TRBV12-4; 9 bases are a match to TRBD1. The length of the CDR3 is 13 residues. The CDR3 loop is CASSYETGGIRFF. The CDR3, as DNA: TGTGCCAGCAGTTATGAGACAGGGGGTATAAGATTCTTC.

This sequence joins TRBV19 and TRBJ1-2, with D perhaps matching TRBD1 (6 bases). Trimming took 3 bases from V and 6 from J, leaving 17 bases between them. Germline V gene data show CDR1 as LNHDA and CDR2 as SQIVND (reference sequence). The CDR3 consists of 15 residues. CDR3: CASSISRGRQDGYTF. The CDR3 DNA follows: TGTGCCAGTAGTATCTCAAGGGGAAGACAGGATGGCTACACCTTC.

This rearrangement joins TRBV6-5 to TRBJ2-3, with D perhaps TRBD2 (5 bases). Germline V gene lookup returns CDR1 MNHEY and CDR2 SVGAGI. This CDR3 is built from 13 residues. Trimming removed 6 bases at V and 6 bases at J, with 13 bases between. The CDR3 nucleotides are TGTGCCAGCAGCCCGACGGGATTTGATACGCAGTATTTT. This sequence encodes CASSPTGFDTQYF.